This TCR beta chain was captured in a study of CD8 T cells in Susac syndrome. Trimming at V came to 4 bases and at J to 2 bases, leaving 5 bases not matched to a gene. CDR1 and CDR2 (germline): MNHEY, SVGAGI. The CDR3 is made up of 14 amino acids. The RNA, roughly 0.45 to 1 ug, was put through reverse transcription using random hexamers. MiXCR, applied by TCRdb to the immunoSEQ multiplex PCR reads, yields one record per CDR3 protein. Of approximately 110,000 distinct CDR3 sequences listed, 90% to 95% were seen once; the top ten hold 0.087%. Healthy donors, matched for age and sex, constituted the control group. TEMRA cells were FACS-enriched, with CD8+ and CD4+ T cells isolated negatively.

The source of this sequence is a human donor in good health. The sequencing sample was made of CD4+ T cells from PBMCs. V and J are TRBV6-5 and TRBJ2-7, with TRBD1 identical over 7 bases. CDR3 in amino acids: CASSFWDSPYEQYF. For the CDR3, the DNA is TGTGCCAGCAGTTTTTGGGACAGCCCCTACGAGCAGTACTTC.